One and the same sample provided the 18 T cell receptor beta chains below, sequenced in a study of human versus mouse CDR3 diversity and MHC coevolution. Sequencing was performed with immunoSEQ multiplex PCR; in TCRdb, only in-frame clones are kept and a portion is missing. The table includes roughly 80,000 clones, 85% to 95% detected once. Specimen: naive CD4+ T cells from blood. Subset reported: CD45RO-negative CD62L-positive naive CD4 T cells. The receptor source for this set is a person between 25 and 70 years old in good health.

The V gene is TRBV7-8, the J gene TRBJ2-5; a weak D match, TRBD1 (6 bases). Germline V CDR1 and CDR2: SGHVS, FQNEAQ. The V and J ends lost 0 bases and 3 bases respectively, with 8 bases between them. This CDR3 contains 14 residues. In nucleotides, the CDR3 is TGTGCCAGCAGCTTAGCGCGACAGGAAGAGACCCAGTACTTC. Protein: CASSLARQEETQYF.

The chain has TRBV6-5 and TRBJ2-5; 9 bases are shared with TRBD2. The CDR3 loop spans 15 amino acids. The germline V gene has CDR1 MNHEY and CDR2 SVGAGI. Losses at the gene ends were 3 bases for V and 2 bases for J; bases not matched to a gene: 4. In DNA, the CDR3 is TGTGCCAGCAGTTATCAAGCGGGAGGTCAAGAGACCCAGTACTTC. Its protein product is CASSYQAGGQETQYF.

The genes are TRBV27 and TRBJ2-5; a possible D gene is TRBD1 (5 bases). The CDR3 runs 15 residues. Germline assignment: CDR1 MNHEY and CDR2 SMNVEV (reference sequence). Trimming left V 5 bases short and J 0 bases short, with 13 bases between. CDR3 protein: CASSPRWTYQETQYF. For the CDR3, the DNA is TGTGCCAGCAGTCCCCGTTGGACATACCAAGAGACCCAGTACTTC.

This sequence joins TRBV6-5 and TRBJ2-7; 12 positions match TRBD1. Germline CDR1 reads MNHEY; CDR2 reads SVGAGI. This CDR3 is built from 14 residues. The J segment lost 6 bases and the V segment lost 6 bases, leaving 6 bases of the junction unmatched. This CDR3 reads CASRPGQGAFEQYF. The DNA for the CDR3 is TGTGCCAGCAGGCCGGGACAGGGGGCTTTCGAGCAGTACTTC.

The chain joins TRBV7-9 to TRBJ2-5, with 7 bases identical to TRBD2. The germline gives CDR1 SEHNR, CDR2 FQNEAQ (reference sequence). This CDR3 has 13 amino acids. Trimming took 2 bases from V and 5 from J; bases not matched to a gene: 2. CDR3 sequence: CASSLRGGETQYF. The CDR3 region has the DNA TGTGCCAGCAGCTTACGGGGAGGGGAGACCCAGTACTTC.

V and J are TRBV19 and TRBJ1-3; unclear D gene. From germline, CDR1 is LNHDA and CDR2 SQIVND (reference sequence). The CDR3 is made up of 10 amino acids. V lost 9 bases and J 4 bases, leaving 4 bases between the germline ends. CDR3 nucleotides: TGTGCCAGCCGGGGAAACACCATATATTTT. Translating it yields CASRGNTIYF.

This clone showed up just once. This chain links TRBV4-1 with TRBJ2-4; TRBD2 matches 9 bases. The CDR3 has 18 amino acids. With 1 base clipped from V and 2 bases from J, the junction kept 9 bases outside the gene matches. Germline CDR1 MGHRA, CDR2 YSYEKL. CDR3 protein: CASSQGRGGGESKNIQYF. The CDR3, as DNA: TGCGCCAGCAGCCAAGGTCGGGGCGGGGGGGAGTCCAAAAACATTCAGTACTTC.

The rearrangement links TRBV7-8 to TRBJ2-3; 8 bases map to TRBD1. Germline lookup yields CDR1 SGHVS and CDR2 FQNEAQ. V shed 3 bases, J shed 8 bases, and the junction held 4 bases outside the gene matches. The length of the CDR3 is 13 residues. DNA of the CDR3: TGTGCCAGCAGCTTGGACAGGGAGGTTACGCAGTATTTT. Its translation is CASSLDREVTQYF. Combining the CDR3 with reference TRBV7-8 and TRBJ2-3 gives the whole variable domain GAGVSQSPRYKVAKRGQDVALRCDPISGHVSLFWYQQALGQGPEFLTYFQNEAQLDKSGLPSDRFFAERPEGSVSTLKIQRTQQEDSAVYLCASSLDREVTQYFGPGTRLTVL.

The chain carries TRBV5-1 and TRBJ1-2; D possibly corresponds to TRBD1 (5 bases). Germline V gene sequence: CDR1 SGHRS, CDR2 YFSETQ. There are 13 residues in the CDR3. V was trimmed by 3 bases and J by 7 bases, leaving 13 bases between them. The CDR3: CASSYGTSFGYTF. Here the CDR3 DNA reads TGCGCCAGCAGCTACGGGACTTCTTTTGGCTACACCTTC.

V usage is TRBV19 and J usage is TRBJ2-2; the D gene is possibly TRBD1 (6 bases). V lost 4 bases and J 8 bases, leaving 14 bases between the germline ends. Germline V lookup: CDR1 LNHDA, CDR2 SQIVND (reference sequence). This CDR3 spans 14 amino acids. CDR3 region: CASSTGDISGELFF. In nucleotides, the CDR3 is TGTGCCAGTAGTACCGGGGACATTTCTGGGGAGCTGTTTTTT.

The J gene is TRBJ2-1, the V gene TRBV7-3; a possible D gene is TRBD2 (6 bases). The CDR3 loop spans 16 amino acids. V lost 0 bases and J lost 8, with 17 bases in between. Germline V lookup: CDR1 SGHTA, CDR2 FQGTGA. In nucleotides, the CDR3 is TGTGCCAGCAGCTTAACAGGGCTGGGGGGAGTTTATGAGCAGTTCTTC. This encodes CASSLTGLGGVYEQFF.

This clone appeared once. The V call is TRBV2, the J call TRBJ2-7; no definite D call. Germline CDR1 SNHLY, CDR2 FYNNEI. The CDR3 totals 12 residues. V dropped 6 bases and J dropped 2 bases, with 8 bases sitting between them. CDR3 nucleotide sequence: TGTGCCAGCAGGCTAGAGACCTACGAGCAGTACTTC. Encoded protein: CASRLETYEQYF.

CDR3 sequence reads: CASSLGRTGSDTQYF. CDR3 nucleotide sequence: TGTGCCAGCAGCTTGGGTAGGACAGGGAGCGATACGCAGTATTTT. The genes are TRBV5-4 and TRBJ2-3; 8 bases align to TRBD1. With 0 bases clipped from V and 6 bases from J, the junction kept 6 bases outside the gene matches. Germline values: CDR1 SGHNT, CDR2 YYREEE (reference sequence). The CDR3 contains 15 residues.

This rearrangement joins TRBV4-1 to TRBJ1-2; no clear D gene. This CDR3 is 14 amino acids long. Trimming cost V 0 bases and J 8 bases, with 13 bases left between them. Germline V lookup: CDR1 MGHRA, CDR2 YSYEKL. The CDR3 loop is CASSQDRRERGYTF. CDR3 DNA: TGCGCCAGCAGCCAAGATCGAAGGGAGCGGGGCTACACCTTC.

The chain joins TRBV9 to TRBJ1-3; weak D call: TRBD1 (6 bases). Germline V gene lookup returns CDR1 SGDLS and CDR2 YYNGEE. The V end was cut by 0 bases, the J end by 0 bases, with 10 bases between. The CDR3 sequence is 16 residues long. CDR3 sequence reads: CASSVGGPLSGNTIYF. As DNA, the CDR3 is TGTGCCAGCAGCGTAGGGGGGCCTCTCTCTGGAAACACCATATATTTT. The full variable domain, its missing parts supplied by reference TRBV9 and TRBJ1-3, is DSGVTQTPKHLITATGQRVTLRCSPRSGDLSVYWYQQSLDQGLQFLIQYYNGEERAKGNILERFSAQQFPDLHSELNLSSLELGDSALYFCASSVGGPLSGNTIYFGEGSWLTVV.

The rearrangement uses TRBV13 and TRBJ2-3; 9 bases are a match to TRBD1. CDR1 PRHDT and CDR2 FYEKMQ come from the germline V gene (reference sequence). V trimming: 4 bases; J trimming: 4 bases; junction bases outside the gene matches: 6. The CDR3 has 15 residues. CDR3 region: CASSSPGQGADTQYF. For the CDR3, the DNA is TGTGCCAGCAGCTCGCCGGGACAGGGTGCAGATACGCAGTATTTT.

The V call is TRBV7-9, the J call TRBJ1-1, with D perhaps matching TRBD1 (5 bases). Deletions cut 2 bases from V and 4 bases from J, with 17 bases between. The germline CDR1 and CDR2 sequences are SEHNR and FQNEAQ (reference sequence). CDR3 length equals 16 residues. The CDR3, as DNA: TGTGCCAGCAGCTTAATATCTGGTCGGGGGAGCACTGAAGCTTTCTTT. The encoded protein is CASSLISGRGSTEAFF.

CDR3 coding DNA: TGTGCCAGCAGCTTAGGCAGGGTGTCTGGAAACACCATATATTTT. This sequence encodes CASSLGRVSGNTIYF. This chain connects TRBV7-9 to TRBJ1-3; D is possibly TRBD1 (5 bases). The V end was cut by 1 base, the J end by 1 base, with 8 bases between. The CDR3 has 15 amino acids. Germline CDR1 and CDR2: SEHNR and FQNEAQ (reference sequence).